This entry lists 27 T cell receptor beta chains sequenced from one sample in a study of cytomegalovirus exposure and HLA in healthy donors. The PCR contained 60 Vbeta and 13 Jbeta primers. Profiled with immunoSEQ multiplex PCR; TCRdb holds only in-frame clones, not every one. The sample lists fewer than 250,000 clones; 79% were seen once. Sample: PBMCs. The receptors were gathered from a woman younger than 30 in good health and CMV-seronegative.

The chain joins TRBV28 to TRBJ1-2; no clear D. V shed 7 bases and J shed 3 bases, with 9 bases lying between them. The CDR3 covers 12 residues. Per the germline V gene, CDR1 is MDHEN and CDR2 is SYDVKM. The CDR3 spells CASTTSDYGYTF. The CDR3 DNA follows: TGTGCCAGCACTACAAGCGACTATGGCTACACCTTC.

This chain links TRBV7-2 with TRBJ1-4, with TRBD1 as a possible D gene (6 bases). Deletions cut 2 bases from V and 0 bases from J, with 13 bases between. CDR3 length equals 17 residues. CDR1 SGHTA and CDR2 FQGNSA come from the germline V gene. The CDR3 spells CASSLRGKGATNEKLFF. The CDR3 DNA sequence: TGTGCCAGCAGCTTAAGGGGGAAGGGGGCAACTAATGAAAAACTGTTTTTT. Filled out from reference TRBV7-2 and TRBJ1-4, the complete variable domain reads GAGVSQSPSNKVTEKGKDVELRCDPISGHTALYWYRQSLGQGLEFLIYFQGNSAPDKSGLPSDRFSAERTGGSVSTLTIQRTQQEDSAVYLCASSLRGKGATNEKLFFGSGTQLSVL.

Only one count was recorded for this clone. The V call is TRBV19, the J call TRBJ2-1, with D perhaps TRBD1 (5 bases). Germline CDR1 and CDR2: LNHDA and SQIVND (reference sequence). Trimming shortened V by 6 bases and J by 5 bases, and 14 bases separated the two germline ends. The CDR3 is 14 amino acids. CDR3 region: CASSWGRNNNEQFF. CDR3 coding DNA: TGTGCCAGTAGCTGGGGCAGAAATAACAATGAGCAGTTCTTC. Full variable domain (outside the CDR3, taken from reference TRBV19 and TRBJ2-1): DGGITQSPKYLFRKEGQNVTLSCEQNLNHDAMYWYRQDPGQGLRLIYYSQIVNDFQKGDIAEGYSVSREKKESFPLTVTSAQKNPTAFYLCASSWGRNNNEQFFGPGTRLTVL.

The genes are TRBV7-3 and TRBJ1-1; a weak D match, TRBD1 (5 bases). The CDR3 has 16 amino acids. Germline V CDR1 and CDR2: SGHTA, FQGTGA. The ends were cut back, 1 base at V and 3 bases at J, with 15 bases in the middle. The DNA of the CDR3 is TGTGCCAGCAGCTTAAGTGGCCGATCAGGGTACACTGAAGCTTTCTTT. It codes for CASSLSGRSGYTEAFF.

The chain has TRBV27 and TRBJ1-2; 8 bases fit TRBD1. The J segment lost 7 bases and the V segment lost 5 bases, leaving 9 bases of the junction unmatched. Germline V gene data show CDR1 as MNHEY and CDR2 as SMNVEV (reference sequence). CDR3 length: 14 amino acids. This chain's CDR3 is CASSPRTGHVGYTF. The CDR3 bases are TGTGCCAGCAGTCCAAGGACAGGGCATGTTGGCTACACCTTC.

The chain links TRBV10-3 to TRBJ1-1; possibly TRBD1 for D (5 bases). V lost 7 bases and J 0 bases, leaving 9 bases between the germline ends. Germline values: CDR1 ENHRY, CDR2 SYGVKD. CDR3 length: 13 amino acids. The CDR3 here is CAIKSGMNTEAFF. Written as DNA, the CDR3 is TGTGCCATCAAGTCAGGGATGAACACTGAAGCTTTCTTT.

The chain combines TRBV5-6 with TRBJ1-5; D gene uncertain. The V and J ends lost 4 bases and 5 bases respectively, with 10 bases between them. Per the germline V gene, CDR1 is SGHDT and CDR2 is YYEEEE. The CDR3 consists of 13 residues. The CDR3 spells CASSPGTYQPQHF. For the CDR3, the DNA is TGTGCCAGCAGCCCGGGAACCTATCAGCCCCAGCATTTT.

The CDR3 region has the DNA TGTGCCAGCAGCGTAGGGGGACAGTGGGAGACCCAGTACTTC. Its translation: CASSVGGQWETQYF. This chain joins TRBV9 and TRBJ2-5, with 7 bases matching TRBD1. The ends lost 0 bases at V and 5 bases at J; junction bases unmatched: 4. This CDR3 has 14 residues. Per germline, CDR1 SGDLS and CDR2 YYNGEE. Full variable domain (rest looked up from reference TRBV9 and TRBJ2-5): DSGVTQTPKHLITATGQRVTLRCSPRSGDLSVYWYQQSLDQGLQFLIQYYNGEERAKGNILERFSAQQFPDLHSELNLSSLELGDSALYFCASSVGGQWETQYFGPGTRLLVL.

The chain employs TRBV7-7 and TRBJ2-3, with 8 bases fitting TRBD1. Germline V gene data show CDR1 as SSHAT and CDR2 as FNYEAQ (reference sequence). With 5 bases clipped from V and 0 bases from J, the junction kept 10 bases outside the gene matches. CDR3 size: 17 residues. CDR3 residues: CASSPAGQGTSTDTQYF. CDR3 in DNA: TGTGCCAGCAGCCCAGCTGGACAGGGAACTAGCACAGATACGCAGTATTTT.

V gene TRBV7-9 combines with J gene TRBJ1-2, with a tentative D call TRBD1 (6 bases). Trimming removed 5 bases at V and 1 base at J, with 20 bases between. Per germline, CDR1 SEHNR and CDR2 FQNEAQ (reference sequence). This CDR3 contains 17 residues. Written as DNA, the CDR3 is TGTGCCAGCAGCGAGTCGATTCCGGGACACCTTAACTATGGCTACACCTTC. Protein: CASSESIPGHLNYGYTF.

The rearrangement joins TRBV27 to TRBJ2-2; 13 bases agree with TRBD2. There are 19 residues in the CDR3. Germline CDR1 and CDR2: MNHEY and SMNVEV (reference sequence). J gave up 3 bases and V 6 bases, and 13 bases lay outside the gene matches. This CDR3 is CASRGLAGVGISYTGELFF. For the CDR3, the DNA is TGTGCCAGCAGAGGACTAGCGGGAGTTGGTATTTCGTACACCGGGGAGCTGTTTTTT.

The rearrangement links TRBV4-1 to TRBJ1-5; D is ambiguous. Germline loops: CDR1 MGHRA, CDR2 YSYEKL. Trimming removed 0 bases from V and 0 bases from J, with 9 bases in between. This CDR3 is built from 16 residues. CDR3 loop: CASSQDAGYSNQPQHF. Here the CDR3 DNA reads TGCGCCAGCAGCCAAGACGCAGGCTATAGCAATCAGCCCCAGCATTTT.

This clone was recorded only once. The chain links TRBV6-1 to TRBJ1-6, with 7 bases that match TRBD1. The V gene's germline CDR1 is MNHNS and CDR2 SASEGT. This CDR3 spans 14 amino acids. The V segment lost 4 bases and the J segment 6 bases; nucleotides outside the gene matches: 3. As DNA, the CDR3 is TGTGCCAGCAGTGTTGGGACAGTTAATTCACCCCTCCACTTT. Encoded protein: CASSVGTVNSPLHF.

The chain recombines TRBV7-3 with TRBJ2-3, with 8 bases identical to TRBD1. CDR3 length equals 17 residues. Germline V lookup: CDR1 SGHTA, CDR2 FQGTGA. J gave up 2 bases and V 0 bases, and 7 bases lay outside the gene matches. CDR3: CASSLTGGQGTTDTQYF. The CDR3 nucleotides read TGTGCCAGCAGCTTAACAGGTGGACAGGGAACCACAGATACGCAGTATTTT.

CDR3 bases: TGTGCCAGCAGTGGGGGGAGCGGCTACGAGCAGTACTTC. This sequence encodes CASSGGSGYEQYF. The chain is built from TRBV7-9 and TRBJ2-7; tentative D call: TRBD2 (6 bases). V was shortened by 6 bases and J by 3 bases, with 12 bases between the two germline ends. There are 13 residues in the CDR3. Germline V gene sequence: CDR1 SEHNR, CDR2 FQNEAQ (reference sequence).

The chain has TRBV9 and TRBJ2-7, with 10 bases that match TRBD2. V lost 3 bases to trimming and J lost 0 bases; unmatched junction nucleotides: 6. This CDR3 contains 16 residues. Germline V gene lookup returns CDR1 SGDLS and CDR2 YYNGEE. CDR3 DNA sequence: TGTGCCAGCAGCGCAAGGACTAGCGGAAGCTCCTACGAGCAGTACTTC. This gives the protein CASSARTSGSSYEQYF.

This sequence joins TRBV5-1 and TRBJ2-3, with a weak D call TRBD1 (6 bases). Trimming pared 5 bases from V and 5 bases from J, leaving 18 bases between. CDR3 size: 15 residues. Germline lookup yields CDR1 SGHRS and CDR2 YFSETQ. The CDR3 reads CASRTGRGGLDTQYF. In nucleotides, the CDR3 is TGCGCCAGCAGAACAGGGAGAGGTGGTTTAGATACGCAGTATTTT.

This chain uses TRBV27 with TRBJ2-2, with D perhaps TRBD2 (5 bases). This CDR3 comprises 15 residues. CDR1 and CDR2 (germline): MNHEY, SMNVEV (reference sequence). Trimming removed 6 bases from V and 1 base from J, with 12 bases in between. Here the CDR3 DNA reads TGTGCCAGCAGACTCAACGAGGGGAACACCGGGGAGCTGTTTTTT. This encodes CASRLNEGNTGELFF.

CDR3 DNA sequence: TGTGCCAGCTCACCAGACAGGGACCCCTACGAGCAGTACTTC. It encodes CASSPDRDPYEQYF. The chain links TRBV18 to TRBJ2-7; 7 nucleotides line up with TRBD1. CDR3 length equals 14 residues. The V gene end was trimmed by 2 bases and the J gene end by 2 bases; junction bases not matched to a gene: 3. CDR1 and CDR2 (germline): KGHSH, LQKENI.

In nucleotides, the CDR3 is TGTGCCAGCAGTGATGGAGTTACCTTCCTCGAGCAGTACTTC. Amino acids: CASSDGVTFLEQYF. V usage is TRBV2 and J usage is TRBJ2-7; unclear D gene. The CDR3 runs to 14 residues. Germline V gene lookup returns CDR1 SNHLY and CDR2 FYNNEI. V lost 3 bases and J lost 6, with 15 bases in between.

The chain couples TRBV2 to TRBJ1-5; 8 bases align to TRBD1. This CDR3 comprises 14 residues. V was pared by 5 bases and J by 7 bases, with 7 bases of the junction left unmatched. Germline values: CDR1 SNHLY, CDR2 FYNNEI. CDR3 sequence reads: CASSIQGAGQPQHF. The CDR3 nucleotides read TGTGCCAGCAGTATTCAGGGGGCCGGGCAGCCCCAGCATTTT.

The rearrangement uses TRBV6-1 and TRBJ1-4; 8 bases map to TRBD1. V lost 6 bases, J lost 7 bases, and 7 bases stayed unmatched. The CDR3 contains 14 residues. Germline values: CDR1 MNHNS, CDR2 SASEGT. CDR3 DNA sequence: TGTGCCAGCAGCAGGGGGCTTGAGGGTGAAAAACTGTTTTTT. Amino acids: CASSRGLEGEKLFF.

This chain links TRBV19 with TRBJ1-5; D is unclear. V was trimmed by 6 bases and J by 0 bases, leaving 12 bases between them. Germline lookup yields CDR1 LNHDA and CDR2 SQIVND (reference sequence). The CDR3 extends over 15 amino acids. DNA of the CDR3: TGTGCCAGTAGGTACAGTGCTTATAGCAATCAGCCCCAGCATTTT. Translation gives CASRYSAYSNQPQHF.

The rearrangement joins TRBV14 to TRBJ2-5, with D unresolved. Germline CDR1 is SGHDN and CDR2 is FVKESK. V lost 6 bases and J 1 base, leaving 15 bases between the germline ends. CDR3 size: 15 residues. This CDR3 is CASRRSLAAQETQYF. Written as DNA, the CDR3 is TGTGCCAGCAGAAGGTCGTTGGCGGCCCAAGAGACCCAGTACTTC.

CDR3 bases: TGCGCCAGCAGCTTGGATATTCAGGGAAACACTGAAGCTTTCTTT. It translates to CASSLDIQGNTEAFF. The chain has TRBV5-1 and TRBJ1-1, with D possibly TRBD1 on 5 matching bases. The CDR3 contains 15 residues. V gave up 0 bases and J gave up 2 bases, with 11 bases separating them. Per germline, CDR1 SGHRS and CDR2 YFSETQ.

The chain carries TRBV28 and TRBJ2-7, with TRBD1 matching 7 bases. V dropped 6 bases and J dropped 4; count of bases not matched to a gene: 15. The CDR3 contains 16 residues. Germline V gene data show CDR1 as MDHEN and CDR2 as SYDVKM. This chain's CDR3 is CASSRDSRSYGYEQYF. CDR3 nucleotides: TGTGCCAGCAGCCGGGACAGTCGAAGTTACGGTTACGAGCAGTACTTC.

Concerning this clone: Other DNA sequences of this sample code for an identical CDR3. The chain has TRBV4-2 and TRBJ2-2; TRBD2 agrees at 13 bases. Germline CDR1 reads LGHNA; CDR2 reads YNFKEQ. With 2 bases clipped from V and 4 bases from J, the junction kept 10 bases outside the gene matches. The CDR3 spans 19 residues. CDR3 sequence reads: CASSQPTSGRPVGTGELFF. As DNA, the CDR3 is TGTGCCAGCAGCCAACCGACTAGCGGGAGGCCTGTGGGCACCGGGGAGCTGTTTTTT.